This TCR beta chain was sequenced in a study of T cells in localized non-small cell lung cancer. Measured with immunoSEQ multiplex PCR; TCRdb has only the in-frame clones, and not every one. This table holds more than 50,000 clones, approximately 80% found once. Study-wide results and caveats: Of the top 100 tumor clones, median roughly 55 were in adjacent lung, about 26 among its top 100. Elevated circulating T cell density in blood was associated with longer overall survival.

There are 13 residues in the CDR3. V lost 4 bases and J 4 bases, leaving 11 bases between the germline ends. Germline CDR1 SGHRS, CDR2 YFSETQ. This clone appeared once. As yet, its antigen is unknown. The sample here was peripheral blood, taken before any cancer treatment. The receptor's source is a female donor older than 55 with stage II squamous cell lung carcinoma. The chain recombines TRBV5-1 with TRBJ1-2; D possibly corresponds to TRBD1 (6 bases). The CDR3 reads CASSRTDSYGYTF. The CDR3, as DNA: TGCGCCAGCAGCCGGACAGATAGCTATGGCTACACCTTC.